This entry lists 14 T cell receptor beta chains sequenced from one sample in a study of cytomegalovirus exposure and HLA in healthy donors. The PCR contained 60 Vbeta and 13 Jbeta primers. The assay was immunoSEQ multiplex PCR, and TCRdb's table has in-frame clones only and misses some. The repertoire holds 140,000 to 150,000 clones, with 68% as singletons. Sequencing used PBMCs. Receptors originate from a man between 60 and 75 years old in good health and CMV-seronegative.

This clone was seen once. The J gene is TRBJ2-1, the V gene TRBV5-1, with TRBD2 matching over 8 bases. This CDR3 spans 15 amino acids. The germline gives CDR1 SGHRS, CDR2 YFSETQ. V lost 0 bases, J lost 8 bases, and 7 bases stayed unmatched. CDR3 sequence: CASSLASGSRYEQFF. The CDR3 DNA is TGCGCCAGCAGCTTGGCCAGCGGGAGTCGGTATGAGCAGTTCTTC. Variable domain in full (rest from reference TRBV5-1 and TRBJ2-1): KAGVTQTPRYLIKTRGQQVTLSCSPISGHRSVSWYQQTPGQGLQFLFEYFSETQRNKGNFPGRFSGRQFSNSRSEMNVSTLELGDSALYLCASSLASGSRYEQFFGPGTRLTVL.

This chain joins TRBV7-8 and TRBJ1-1; a possible D gene is TRBD1 (6 bases). The CDR3 runs 12 residues. Germline-derived CDR1 and CDR2 are SGHVS and FQNEAQ. The germline V and J ends were trimmed by 4 bases and 5 bases, with 8 bases remaining between them. The CDR3 is CASSSRGTEAFF. CDR3 in DNA: TGTGCCAGCAGCTCCAGGGGAACTGAAGCTTTCTTT.

About this clone itself: One junction end does not reproduce the germline sequence, and a read error may be involved. The chain couples TRBV7-9 to TRBJ1-2; possibly TRBD1 for D (5 bases). This CDR3 spans 12 amino acids. Looked up from germline, CDR1 is SEHNR and CDR2 is FQNEAQ (reference sequence). The DNA for the CDR3 is TGTTCCAGCAGCTTCGACAGTCATGGCTACACCTTC. Amino acids: CSSSFDSHGYTF.

The chain carries TRBV28 and TRBJ2-7; D is undetermined. Trimming pared 6 bases from V and 4 bases from J, leaving 7 bases between. From germline, CDR1 is MDHEN and CDR2 SYDVKM. The CDR3 contains 11 residues. The CDR3 loop reads CASSQIYEQYF. CDR3 DNA sequence: TGTGCCAGCAGCCAGATATACGAGCAGTACTTC.

This chain joins TRBV6-5 and TRBJ2-1; no clear D. Germline values: CDR1 MNHEY, CDR2 SVGAGI. The CDR3 extends over 15 amino acids. V was trimmed by 10 bases and J by 2 bases, leaving 18 bases between them. Here the CDR3 reads CATGKRSLPYNEQFF. CDR3 DNA: TGTGCCACCGGCAAACGGAGCCTTCCCTACAATGAGCAGTTCTTC.

This clone has just a few counts. The chain combines TRBV30 with TRBJ1-1, with TRBD1 matching 7 bases. With V trimmed by 2 bases and J by 5 bases, 5 bases remained unmatched. CDR3 length: 13 residues. Germline V gene lookup returns CDR1 GTSNPN and CDR2 SVGIG (reference sequence). The CDR3: CAWSFSGGTEAFF. The DNA for the CDR3 is TGTGCCTGGAGTTTTTCAGGGGGGACTGAAGCTTTCTTT.

V usage is TRBV30 and J usage is TRBJ1-5; D possibly corresponds to TRBD1 (6 bases). V lost 2 bases and J lost 6, with 20 bases in between. CDR3 length: 16 amino acids. Germline V lookup: CDR1 GTSNPN, CDR2 SVGIG (reference sequence). The CDR3 sequence is CAWSPRSGGLGQPQHF. In nucleotides, the CDR3 is TGTGCCTGGAGTCCCCGTTCGGGGGGGCTAGGTCAGCCCCAGCATTTT.

The gene calls are TRBV5-1 and TRBJ2-7; a weak D match, TRBD1 (6 bases). Trimming took 4 bases from V and 6 from J, leaving 17 bases between them. Germline-derived CDR1 and CDR2 are SGHRS and YFSETQ. This CDR3 spans 14 amino acids. The CDR3 is CASSQLTTRGEQYF. In DNA, the CDR3 is TGCGCCAGCAGCCAACTGACTACCAGGGGCGAGCAGTACTTC.

This clone came up a few times. V usage is TRBV10-2 and J usage is TRBJ2-1, with TRBD2 as a possible D gene (6 bases). CDR1 and CDR2 (germline): WSHSY, SAAADI. Trimming took 5 bases from V and 5 from J, leaving 16 bases between them. This CDR3 is 15 amino acids long. Written as DNA, the CDR3 is TGCGCCAGCAGTTGGCTGGAGGGCGGGAACAATGAGCAGTTCTTC. Residues: CASSWLEGGNNEQFF.

The rearrangement links TRBV19 to TRBJ2-2; 7 nucleotides align to TRBD2. J lost 7 bases, V lost 6 bases, and 14 bases had no gene match. Germline-derived CDR1 and CDR2 are LNHDA and SQIVND (reference sequence). The CDR3 sequence is 16 residues long. The CDR3 coding sequence is TGTGCCAGTAGCCGGAGAGCTACTAGGGAGGGCGGGGAGCTGTTTTTT. Translating gives CASSRRATREGGELFF.

This chain uses TRBV7-9 with TRBJ1-5; D not resolved. This CDR3 comprises 12 residues. The germline CDR1 and CDR2 sequences are SEHNR and FQNEAQ (reference sequence). Between the trimmed V and J ends, which lost 3 bases and 4 bases, there was a span of 4 bases. The CDR3 nucleotides read TGTGCCAGCAGCTTCTCGAATCAGCCCCAGCATTTT. It translates to CASSFSNQPQHF. Full variable domain (remainder filled in from reference TRBV7-9 and TRBJ1-5): DTGVSQNPRHKITKRGQNVTFRCDPISEHNRLYWYRQTLGQGPEFLTYFQNEAQLEKSRLLSDRFSAERPKGSFSTLEIQRTEQGDSAMYLCASSFSNQPQHFGDGTRLSIL.

This chain links TRBV7-2 with TRBJ1-5; 7 bases fit TRBD1. Germline values: CDR1 SGHTA, CDR2 FQGNSA. This CDR3 region has 15 residues. V shed 4 bases, J shed 4 bases, and the junction held 7 bases outside the gene matches. The CDR3 DNA is TGTGCCAGCAGCTCACCTGGACAGGCTAATCAGCCCCAGCATTTT. Its translation is CASSSPGQANQPQHF.

The chain carries TRBV5-6 and TRBJ2-2; D remains unclear. V dropped 3 bases and J dropped 4 bases, with 13 bases sitting between them. Germline V lookup: CDR1 SGHDT, CDR2 YYEEEE. The length of the CDR3 is 15 residues. The DNA for the CDR3 is TGTGCCAGCAGCTCTGTCATCGGAGTCACCGGGGAGCTGTTTTTT. Translated: CASSSVIGVTGELFF.

The CDR3, as DNA: TGTGCTAGTGGTTTGCGCCAAACAGGGGAGCTGTTTTTT. Translating it yields CASGLRQTGELFF. V gene TRBV12-5 combines with J gene TRBJ2-2; D gene ambiguous. The V end lost 2 bases, the J end lost 8 bases, and 9 bases lay between the germline ends. The length of the CDR3 is 13 residues. Germline lookup yields CDR1 LGHNT and CDR2 FRNRAP.